A selection of T cell receptor beta chains follows, all from one sample in a study of human versus mouse CDR3 diversity and MHC coevolution. The assay was immunoSEQ multiplex PCR, and TCRdb's table has in-frame clones only and misses some. This table has tens of thousands of clones, about 93% appearing once. Specimen: naive CD4+ T cells from blood. These receptors originate from a person between 25 and 70 years old in good health. Each CDR3 is given with its conserved first and last residue. A D gene is named only where the DNA matches it firmly. Size values are once, few and many counts, or a class for expanded clones, and some rows have none.

j_gene,d_gene,abundance,v_gene,CDR3nt,CDR3aa
TRBJ2-1,TRBD2,.,TRBV11-3,TGTGCCAGCAGCTTAGGACTAGCGGGAGCCAATGAGCAGTTCTTC,CASSLGLAGANEQFF
TRBJ2-3,TRBD1,.,TRBV7-3,TGTGCCAGCAGCCTGGGACAGTCCACAGATACGCAGTATTTT,CASSLGQSTDTQYF
TRBJ2-5,TRBD2,.,TRBV9,TGTGCCAGCAGCTTCTTCTCGGGGACTAGCGGAGAGACCCAGTACTTC,CASSFFSGTSGETQYF
TRBJ2-6,.,.,TRBV18,TGTGCCAGCTCACCAGGGCTATCTGGGGCCAACGTCCTGACTTTC,CASSPGLSGANVLTF
TRBJ2-2,.,.,TRBV2,TGTGCCAGCAGATGGGGAAGGGGAGGAGGAAACGGGGAGCTGTTTTTT,CASRWGRGGGNGELFF
TRBJ2-7,TRBD1,.,TRBV10-3,TGTGCCATCAGGGACCCGGGACAGGGATCCTACGAGCAGTACTTC,CAIRDPGQGSYEQYF
TRBJ2-7,.,.,TRBV7-9,TGTGCCAGCAGCTTCACCCGCCAGGGGTTGTACGAGCAGTACTTC,CASSFTRQGLYEQYF
TRBJ1-5,TRBD1,.,TRBV7-9,TGTGCCAGCAGCTTAGTGGCAGGGGGACAGGGAAGACAGCCCCAGCATTTT,CASSLVAGGQGRQPQHF
TRBJ1-1,TRBD1,.,TRBV19,TGTGCCAGTAGTATAGAGAGACAGGGGAGGTCTTTCTTT,CASSIERQGRSFF
TRBJ2-2,TRBD1,.,TRBV27,TGTGCCAGCAGTCTAGGGACAGCGAACACCGGGGAGCTGTTTTTT,CASSLGTANTGELFF
TRBJ2-5,TRBD2,.,TRBV28,TGTGCCAGCAGTTTAACTAGCGGGAGGGCCAGGGAGACCCAGTACTTC,CASSLTSGRARETQYF
TRBJ1-1,TRBD1,once,TRBV10-3,TGTGCCATCAGTGACGGCCAGGGGGCTCCTGAAGCTTTCTTT,CAISDGQGAPEAFF
TRBJ2-7,.,.,TRBV19,TGTGCCAGTAGTATAACAGGGTGGGTGCACGAGCAGTACTTC,CASSITGWVHEQYF
TRBJ2-7,.,.,TRBV5-4,TGTGCCAGCAGCTTGGCGGGGGTTGGCTCCTACGAGCAGTACTTC,CASSLAGVGSYEQYF
TRBJ1-1,.,.,TRBV5-1,TGCGCCAGCAGCTTGGCCTCGGCAGGGACTGAAGCTTTCTTT,CASSLASAGTEAFF
TRBJ2-7,TRBD1,.,TRBV11-3,TGTGCCAGCAGCTTGAGGACAGGGACGGAGGAGCAGTACTTC,CASSLRTGTEEQYF
TRBJ1-4,.,.,TRBV5-6,TGTGCCAGCAGGTTTTGGTCCCCGGGGGGTAATGAAAAACTGTTTTTT,CASRFWSPGGNEKLFF
TRBJ2-1,TRBD1,.,TRBV5-4,TGTGCCACTCGCACCGGGACAGGGGACGTCAGAGAGCAGTTCTTC,CATRTGTGDVREQFF
TRBJ2-1,TRBD2,.,TRBV11-3,TGTGCCAGCAGCTTAGGACTAGCGGGAACTGAGCAGTTCTTC,CASSLGLAGTEQFF
TRBJ2-1,.,once,TRBV6-7,TGTGCCAGCACCCCTCGTGAGCAGTTCTTC,CASTPREQFF
TRBJ1-1,TRBD1,.,TRBV9,TGTGCCAGCAGCGTAGCTACAGGGGGGAACACTGAAGCTTTCTTT,CASSVATGGNTEAFF
TRBJ2-1,TRBD1,.,TRBV29-1,TGCAGCGGAACTACCGGGACAGGGCAGTTCTTC,CSGTTGTGQFF
TRBJ1-2,.,few,TRBV6-5,TGTGCCAGCAGTTACGGGGGTGGGGGGATGAGGGGCTACACCTTC,CASSYGGGGMRGYTF
TRBJ1-1,TRBD1,few,TRBV6-1,TGTGCCAGCAGTGAAGGGACAGGGTTGAACACTGAAGCTTTCTTT,CASSEGTGLNTEAFF
TRBJ1-2,.,.,TRBV28,TGTGCCAGCATTACCGGACACCCCTATAACTATGGCTACACCTTC,CASITGHPYNYGYTF
TRBJ2-1,TRBD2,.,TRBV18,TGTGCCAGCTCACCACCGGGACTAGCATCTGAGCAGTTCTTC,CASSPPGLASEQFF
TRBJ2-3,TRBD2,once,TRBV7-2,TGTGCCAGCAGCCCGACTAGCGGGATAGATACGCAGTATTTT,CASSPTSGIDTQYF
TRBJ2-3,TRBD1,.,TRBV7-2,TGTGCCAGCAGCTCGGACAGGGCGGATACGCAGTATTTT,CASSSDRADTQYF
TRBJ2-7,TRBD1,.,TRBV19,TGTGCCAGTAGCGACAGGGGCTGGGCCTACGAGCAGTACTTC,CASSDRGWAYEQYF
TRBJ1-4,TRBD1,once,TRBV28,TGTGCCAGCAGACCTGGACAGGGGTATGAAAAACTGTTTTTT,CASRPGQGYEKLFF
TRBJ1-2,TRBD1,.,TRBV6-5,TGTGCCAGCAGAAGACAGGGGAGCTATGGCTACACCTTC,CASRRQGSYGYTF
TRBJ2-5,.,.,TRBV27,TGTGCCAGCAGTTTACGGGGGGCTCTTGAGACTCAGTACTTC,CASSLRGALETQYF
TRBJ1-1,.,.,TRBV7-6,TGTGCCAGCAGACCGCGGGGGGGGGCGGTGAACACTGAAGCTTTCTTT,CASRPRGGAVNTEAFF
TRBJ1-1,.,.,TRBV10-3,TGTGCCATCAGTGAGTTTCGGGTTCCCCGGGCTGAAGCTTTCTTT,CAISEFRVPRAEAFF
TRBJ2-1,.,.,TRBV29-1,TGCAGCGTCGCGCTAGCGAATGAGCAGTTCTTC,CSVALANEQFF
TRBJ2-1,TRBD2,once,TRBV9,TGTGCCAGCAGCCCGGGACTAGCGGGAGGTAATGAGCAGTTCTTC,CASSPGLAGGNEQFF
TRBJ1-5,TRBD1,.,TRBV7-2,TGTGCCAGCAGCCCGGACAGGGTGAGCAATCAGCCCCAGCATTTT,CASSPDRVSNQPQHF
TRBJ2-5,.,.,TRBV19,TGTGCCAGCAGCTATCGGCCAGGGTTGGGAGAGACCCAGTACTTC,CASSYRPGLGETQYF
TRBJ1-6,.,once,TRBV27,TGTGCCAGCAGTTTAGGTGGCAGGGGCCCCGTCGGAACACCCCTCCACTTT,CASSLGGRGPVGTPLHF
TRBJ2-3,TRBD1,.,TRBV7-6,TGTGCCAGCAGCTTAGGTACAGGGGGCATCACAGATACGCAGTATTTT,CASSLGTGGITDTQYF